Below, 17 T cell receptor beta chains from the same sample are listed, as sequenced in a study of blood T cells in healthy people across ages. Then a second PCR, running roughly 6 to 12 cycles, was carried out with a sample-barcoded 5' primer and a J-beta primer mix. TCRdb re-called the 5' RACE reads through MiXCR, storing one row per CDR3 protein. Of 550,000 to 600,000 distinct CDR3 sequences in the sample, roughly 29% were seen once. The sample comprised blood. The receptors stem from a woman in her 70s in good health.

This clonotype was recorded a few times. At one end the junction does not follow the germline gene, possibly because of a read error. The chain links TRBV5-1 to TRBJ2-3; 12 bases align to TRBD2. The CDR3 sequence is 17 residues long. Germline V gene data show CDR1 as SGHRS and CDR2 as YFSETQ. CDR3 residues: CASSEAPSGGDTDTQYF. The CDR3 nucleotides read TGCGCTAGCAGCGAAGCACCTAGCGGGGGGGACACAGATACGCAGTATTTT.

The rearrangement joins TRBV3-1 to TRBJ1-2; D unresolved. The CDR3 has 15 residues. Germline lookup yields CDR1 LGHDT and CDR2 YNNKEL (reference sequence). Trimming cost V 0 bases and J 2 bases, with 10 bases left between them. The CDR3 region has the DNA TGTGCCAGCAGCCAAGATTTTTGGCGGAACTATGGCTACACCTTC. Encoded protein: CASSQDFWRNYGYTF.

The genes are TRBV6-5 and TRBJ1-4; D not certain. CDR1 and CDR2 (germline): MNHEY, SVGAGI. Between the trimmed V and J ends, which lost 5 bases and 10 bases, there was a span of 20 bases. The CDR3 contains 15 residues. Here the CDR3 DNA reads TGTGCCAGCAGTCAAAACTCGCCGGGCGGAGGAAAACTGTTTTTT. Translated: CASSQNSPGGGKLFF.

The chain uses TRBV6-2 or TRBV6-3 and TRBJ1-1; D unresolved. Trimming took 5 bases from V and 1 from J, leaving 8 bases between them. The CDR3 is 13 amino acids. Germline V gives CDR1 MNHEY, CDR2 SVGEGT. CDR3 loop: CASSVQRNTEAFF. The DNA for the CDR3 is TGTGCCAGCAGTGTACAGCGGAACACTGAAGCTTTCTTT.

This clonotype has just a few counts. The chain couples TRBV29-1 to TRBJ2-3; 12 bases are shared with TRBD2. Germline V gene data show CDR1 as SQVTM and CDR2 as ANQGSEA. CDR3 length: 15 residues. V lost 4 bases, J lost 3 bases, and 5 bases stayed unmatched. CDR3 amino acids: CSVGLAGVSTDTQYF. Here the CDR3 DNA reads TGCAGCGTTGGACTAGCGGGGGTCAGTACAGATACGCAGTATTTT.

A few counts support this clonotype. The chain employs TRBV5-5 and TRBJ2-6, with no clear D. V was pared by 5 bases and J by 0 bases, with 12 bases between. This CDR3 spans 16 amino acids. Germline lookup yields CDR1 SGHKS and CDR2 YYEKEE (reference sequence). The CDR3 region has the DNA TGTGCCAGCAGTCATCTTCGGCCCTCTGGGGCCAACGTCCTGACTTTC. Encoded protein: CASSHLRPSGANVLTF.

The chain has TRBV5-1 and TRBJ2-7; D remains unclear. Per the germline V gene, CDR1 is SGHRS and CDR2 is YFSETQ. The CDR3 covers 16 residues. V was shortened by 7 bases and J by 4 bases, with 24 bases between the two germline ends. CDR3 in DNA: TGCGCCAGCTCACTCGGGCAAGGCAGAGCGATTTACGAGCAGTACTTC. Translated, it gives CASSLGQGRAIYEQYF.

In its sample, this clonotype was seen a few times. CDR3 sequence reads: CASTSSGTQYF. The CDR3 DNA follows: TGTGCCAGCACCTCTTCCGGGACCCAGTACTTC. V gene TRBV6-5 combines with J gene TRBJ2-5; D is uncertain. Trimming pared 7 bases from V and 7 bases from J, leaving 10 bases between. Germline CDR1 MNHEY, CDR2 SVGAGI. This CDR3 spans 11 amino acids.

In this sample, this clonotype turned up a few times. The chain uses TRBV21-1 and TRBJ2-7; the table names TRBD1, a call not compared with the DNA. TRBV21-1 is listed as a pseudogene. This CDR3 is built from 14 residues. The DNA for the CDR3 is TGTGCCAGCAGCGACCGGCGCTCTGCCTACGAGCAGTACTTC. Translation: CASSDRRSAYEQYF.

This clonotype was observed a handful of times. CDR3 loop: CASSLAPGNDYEQYF. In DNA, the CDR3 is TGTGCCAGCAGCTTAGCTCCTGGCAATGACTACGAGCAGTACTTC. The chain recombines TRBV7-9 with TRBJ2-7, with D unresolved. The germline CDR1 and CDR2 sequences are SEHNR and FQNEAQ (reference sequence). V lost 0 bases and J lost 3, with 12 bases in between. This CDR3 has 15 residues.

The rearrangement uses TRBV20-1 and TRBJ2-2, with 9 bases fitting TRBD1. V gave up 1 base and J gave up 6 bases; unmatched junction bases: 0. CDR1 is DFQATT, CDR2 SNEGSKA, per germline (reference sequence). CDR3 length equals 13 residues. The CDR3 DNA reads as TGCAGTGCTAGAGGGACAGGGGCCGGGGAGCTGTTTTTT. Encoded protein: CSARGTGAGELFF.

This clonotype occurred many times. V and J are TRBV4-3 and TRBJ2-5; D call uncertain. CDR3 length equals 13 residues. Per the germline V gene, CDR1 is LGHNA and CDR2 is YSLEER. V was pared by 3 bases and J by 5 bases, with 10 bases between. The CDR3: CASSHRELETQYF. The CDR3 region has the DNA TGCGCCAGCAGCCACCGTGAGCTTGAGACCCAGTACTTC.

The chain combines TRBV20-1 with TRBJ2-1; 12 bases map to TRBD2. Germline assignment: CDR1 DFQATT and CDR2 SNEGSKA (reference sequence). V lost 0 bases and J lost 5; bases outside the gene matches: 5. The CDR3 is made up of 16 amino acids. CDR3 sequence: CSARDLGLAGNNEQFF. The CDR3 DNA reads TGCAGTGCTAGAGATCTCGGACTAGCGGGGAACAATGAGCAGTTCTTC.

The chain couples TRBV20-1 to TRBJ2-4; 12 bases line up with TRBD1. This CDR3 is 18 amino acids long. V shed 6 bases and J 1 base; nucleotides not matched to a gene: 13. CDR1 and CDR2 (germline): DFQATT, SNEGSKA (reference sequence). The CDR3 nucleotides are TGCAGTGCCAGGACCGGGACAGGGGGCGGAGGGGCCAAAAACATTCAGTACTTC. Protein product: CSARTGTGGGGAKNIQYF.

This clonotype was picked up a small number of times. The chain uses TRBV4-1 and TRBJ2-6; 7 bases fit TRBD2. This CDR3 has 16 amino acids. With 2 bases clipped from V and 0 bases from J, the junction kept 1 base outside the gene matches. Germline CDR1 and CDR2: MGHRA and YSYEKL. As DNA, the CDR3 is TGCGCCAGCAGCCAACGCGGGGGCTCTGGGGCCAACGTCCTGACTTTC. Protein sequence: CASSQRGGSGANVLTF.

The chain carries TRBV5-1 and TRBJ1-1, with a weak D call TRBD1 (5 bases). CDR3 length equals 13 residues. Deletions cut 7 bases from V and 1 base from J, with 11 bases between. CDR1 is SGHRS and CDR2 is YFSETQ in the germline V gene. The CDR3: CASAGVKNTEAFF. In DNA form, the CDR3 reads TGCGCCAGCGCGGGGGTCAAGAACACTGAAGCTTTCTTT.

The rearrangement joins TRBV5-1 to TRBJ2-3, with 8 bases fitting TRBD2. The CDR3 is made up of 14 amino acids. V trimming: 1 base; J trimming: 5 bases; junction bases outside the gene matches: 3. CDR1 and CDR2 from the germline V gene are SGHRS and YFSETQ. The CDR3 is CASSLTAGEDTQYF. CDR3 sequence (DNA): TGCGCCAGCAGCTTGACAGCGGGGGAAGATACGCAGTATTTT.